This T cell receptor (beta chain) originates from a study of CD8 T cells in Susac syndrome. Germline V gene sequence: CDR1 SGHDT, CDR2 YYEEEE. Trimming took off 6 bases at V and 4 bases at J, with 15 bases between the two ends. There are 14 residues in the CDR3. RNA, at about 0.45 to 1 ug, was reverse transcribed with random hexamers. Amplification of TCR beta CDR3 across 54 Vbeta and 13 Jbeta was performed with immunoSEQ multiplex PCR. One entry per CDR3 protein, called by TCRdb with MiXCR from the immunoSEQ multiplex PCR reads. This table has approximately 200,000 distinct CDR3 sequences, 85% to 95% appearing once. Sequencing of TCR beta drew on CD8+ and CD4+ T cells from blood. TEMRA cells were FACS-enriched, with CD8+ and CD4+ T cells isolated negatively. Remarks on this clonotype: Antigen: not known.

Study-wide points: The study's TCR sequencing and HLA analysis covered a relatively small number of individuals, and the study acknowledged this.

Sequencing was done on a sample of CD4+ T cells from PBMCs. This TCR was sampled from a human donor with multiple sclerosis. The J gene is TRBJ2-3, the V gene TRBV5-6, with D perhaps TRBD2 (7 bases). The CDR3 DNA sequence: TGTGCCAGCACACAATGGGGGGGCCCAGATACGCAGTATTTT. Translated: CASTQWGGPDTQYF.